The next 10 T cell receptor beta chains were all read from a single sample in a study of T cells in Graves' hyperthyroidism and ophthalmopathy. What was amplified from RNA transcripts were TCR beta CDR3 regions. The HTBI primer set served for first-round RT-PCR of the TCR CDR3. TCRdb passed the multiplex PCR reads through MiXCR, listing each CDR3 protein once. The sample has about 570,000 distinct CDR3 sequences, just over 45% seen once. Source material: peripheral blood or thyroid tissue (not recorded which). All receptors derive from an adult woman with Graves' disease, either hyperthyroidism or ophthalmopathy (not recorded which).

CDR3 sequence: CSAVQGYSGNTIYF. CDR3 nucleotide sequence: TGCAGCGCAGTACAGGGATACTCTGGAAACACCATATATTTT. The chain is built from TRBV29-1 and TRBJ1-3; a weak D match, TRBD1 (6 bases). Germline V gene data show CDR1 as SQVTM and CDR2 as ANQGSEA. The CDR3 consists of 14 residues. V was cut by 7 bases and J by 0 bases, with 13 bases left in between. The variable domain in full, with the rest retrieved from reference TRBV29-1 and TRBJ1-3, is SAVISQKPSRDICQRGTSLTIQCQVDSQVTMMFWYRQQPGQSLTLIATANQGSEATYESGFVIDKFPISRPNLTFSTLTVSNMSPEDSSIYLCSAVQGYSGNTIYFGEGSWLTVV.

This chain joins TRBV13 and TRBJ1-3, with 8 bases fitting TRBD1. This CDR3 contains 14 residues. V lost 6 bases to trimming and J lost 5 bases; unmatched junction nucleotides: 6. From germline, CDR1 is PRHDT and CDR2 FYEKMQ (reference sequence). As DNA, the CDR3 is TGTGCCAGCAGGTTACAGGGGGATAGAAACACCATATATTTT. Encoded protein: CASRLQGDRNTIYF.

Many counts were recorded for this clonotype. The chain combines TRBV3-1 with TRBJ2-6; no definite D call. Germline V gene data show CDR1 as LGHDT and CDR2 as YNNKEL (reference sequence). The CDR3 runs to 13 residues. V was pared by 9 bases and J by 2 bases, with 8 bases between. The CDR3 loop reads CASSPTGANVLTF. The CDR3 coding sequence is TGTGCCAGTAGTCCGACTGGGGCCAACGTCCTGACTTTC.

The rearrangement joins TRBV11-2 to TRBJ2-5; 13 bases agree with TRBD2. The tail of the sequence fits TRBJ2-1 better, so the J call may be wrong. The CDR3 runs 16 residues. Looked up from germline, CDR1 is SGHAT and CDR2 is FQNNGV. The CDR3: CASSPGVGTSGTEQFF. CDR3 sequence (DNA): TGTGCCAGCAGTCCGGGGGTCGGGACTAGCGGGACTGAGCAGTTCTTC.

The rearrangement joins TRBV24-1 to TRBJ1-5; 7 bases fit TRBD1. The junction had 12 bases not matched to a gene; V was cut back by 8 bases and J by 3 bases. The length of the CDR3 is 16 residues. Germline-derived CDR1 and CDR2 are KGHDR and SFDVKD. CDR3 protein: CATKDGRQGDNQPQHF. The CDR3 bases are TGTGCCACCAAGGACGGGAGGCAGGGGGACAATCAGCCCCAGCATTTT.

In its sample, this clonotype was seen many times. V is TRBV25-1 and J is TRBJ1-2; D may be TRBD1 (6 bases). V dropped 5 bases and J dropped 7 bases, with 17 bases sitting between them. Germline loops: CDR1 MGHDK, CDR2 SYGVNS. There are 14 residues in the CDR3. For the CDR3, the DNA is TGTGCCAGCAGTCTCCAGGGGATTACGGGTGGCTACACCTTC. Protein sequence: CASSLQGITGGYTF.

The CDR3 DNA reads as TGCGCCAGCAGCTTGGCGGCCAAAAGCACAGATACGCAGTATTTT. It codes for CASSLAAKSTDTQYF. The chain carries TRBV5-1 and TRBJ2-3; D unresolved. CDR3 length equals 15 residues. Germline V gene data show CDR1 as SGHRS and CDR2 as YFSETQ. V gave up 0 bases and J gave up 0 bases, with 8 bases separating them.

The rearrangement uses TRBV12-3 or TRBV12-4 and TRBJ1-5; D gene uncertain. CDR3 length: 14 amino acids. V was cut by 6 bases and J by 4 bases, with 13 bases left in between. CDR3: CASSEEERNQPQHF. CDR3 sequence (DNA): TGTGCCAGCAGCGAGGAAGAACGAAATCAGCCCCAGCATTTT.

This clonotype appeared many times. This chain connects TRBV6-6 to TRBJ2-7; D is unresolved. V dropped 4 bases and J dropped 7 bases, with 8 bases sitting between them. The CDR3 sequence is 11 residues long. The V gene's germline CDR1 is MNHNY and CDR2 SVGAGI (reference sequence). The CDR3 bases are TGTGCCAGCAGTTCGAGCACGGAGCAGTACTTC. It yields the protein CASSSSTEQYF.

This clonotype was counted between two and nine times. V is TRBV5-1 and J is TRBJ2-4; 7 positions match TRBD2. The CDR3 sequence is 14 residues long. The germline V gene encodes CDR1 SGHRS and CDR2 YFSETQ. Losses at the gene ends were 4 bases for V and 6 bases for J; bases not matched to a gene: 7. The CDR3 region is CASSRGEDGNIQYF. DNA for the CDR3: TGCGCCAGCAGCCGGGGGGAGGATGGAAACATTCAGTACTTC.